The TCR beta chain under discussion was sequenced for a study of blood T cells in healthy people across ages. Regarding the study as a whole: Age showed a roughly linear inverse relationship with TCR beta diversity per million T cells.

Of note for this clonotype: Its antigen is still unknown. One junction end disagrees with the germline gene, perhaps due to a read error.

The CDR3 is 17 amino acids. Looked up from germline, CDR1 is MNHNS and CDR2 is SASEGT. There were at least 5.5 micrograms of total RNA extracted from every sample. Using a J-beta primer mix together with a sample-barcoded 5' primer, a second PCR was run for roughly 6 to 12 cycles. Each cDNA molecule, via a template-switch adaptor with 12 random nucleotides, was tagged. TCRdb reprocessed the 5' RACE reads via MiXCR and lists one record per CDR3 protein. The data show some 760,000 distinct CDR3 sequences, about 25% seen once. Another study also made use of these data, one on T cells of mothers and their children.

The rearrangement uses TRBV6-1 and TRBJ2-1; TRBD2 matches at 13 bases. The J call may be faulty, since TRBJ2-5 better matches the DNA end. The sample comprised blood. The receptor was isolated from a boy aged 10-17 years in good health. The CDR3 nucleotides are TGTGCCGGCAGCCCGACTAGCGGGGGGAGTATAGGAGAGACCCAGTACTTC. Its protein is CAGSPTSGGSIGETQYF.